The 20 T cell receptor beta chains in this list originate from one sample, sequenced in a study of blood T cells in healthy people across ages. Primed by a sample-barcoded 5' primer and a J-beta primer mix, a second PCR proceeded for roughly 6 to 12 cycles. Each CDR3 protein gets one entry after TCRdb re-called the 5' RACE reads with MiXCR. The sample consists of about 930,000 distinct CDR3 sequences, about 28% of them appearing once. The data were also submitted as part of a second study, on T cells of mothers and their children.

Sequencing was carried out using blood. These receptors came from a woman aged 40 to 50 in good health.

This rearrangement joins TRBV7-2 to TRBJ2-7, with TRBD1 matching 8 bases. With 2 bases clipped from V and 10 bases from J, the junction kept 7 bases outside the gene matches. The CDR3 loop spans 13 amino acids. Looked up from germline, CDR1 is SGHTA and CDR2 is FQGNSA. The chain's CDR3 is CASSLQQGVAQYF. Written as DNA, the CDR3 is TGTGCCAGCAGCTTACAACAGGGGGTGGCCCAGTACTTC.

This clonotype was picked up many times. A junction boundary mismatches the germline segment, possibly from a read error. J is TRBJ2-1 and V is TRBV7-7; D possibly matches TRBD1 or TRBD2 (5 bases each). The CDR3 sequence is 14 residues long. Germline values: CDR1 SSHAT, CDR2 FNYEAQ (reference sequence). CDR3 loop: CASSPGDGYNEQFF. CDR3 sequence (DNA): TGTGCTAGCAGCCCCGGGGACGGATACAATGAGCAGTTCTTC. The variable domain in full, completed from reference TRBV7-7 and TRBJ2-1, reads GAGVSQSPRYKVTKRGQDVTLRCDPISSHATLYWYQQALGQGPEFLTYFNYEAQPDKSGLPSDRFSAERPEGSISTLTIQRTEQRDSAMYRCASSPGDGYNEQFFGPGTRLTVL.

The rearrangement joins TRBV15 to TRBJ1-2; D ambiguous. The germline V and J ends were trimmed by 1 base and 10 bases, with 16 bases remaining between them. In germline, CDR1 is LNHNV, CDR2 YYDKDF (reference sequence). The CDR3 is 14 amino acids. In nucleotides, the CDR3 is TGTGCCACCAGCAGAGTCGAGCCCCAATACGTCTACACCTTC. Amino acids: CATSRVEPQYVYTF.

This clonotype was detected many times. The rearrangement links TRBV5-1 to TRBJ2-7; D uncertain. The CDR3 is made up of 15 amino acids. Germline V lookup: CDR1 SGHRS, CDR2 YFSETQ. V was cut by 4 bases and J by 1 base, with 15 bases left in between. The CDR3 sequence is CASSIGRQLSYEQYF. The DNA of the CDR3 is TGCGCCAGCAGCATTGGACGGCAATTATCCTACGAGCAGTACTTC.

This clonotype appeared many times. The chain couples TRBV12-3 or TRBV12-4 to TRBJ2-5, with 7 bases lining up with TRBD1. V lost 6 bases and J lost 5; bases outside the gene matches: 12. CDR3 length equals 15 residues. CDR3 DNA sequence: TGTGCCAGCAGCCTACACGGGGACAGAAGGGAGACCCAGTACTTC. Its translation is CASSLHGDRRETQYF.

CDR3 sequence: CASSAGQGAAEAFF. In nucleotides, the CDR3 is TGTGCCAGCAGCGCTGGACAGGGGGCCGCTGAAGCTTTCTTT. This chain uses TRBV7-9 with TRBJ1-1; TRBD1 agrees at 11 bases. Per the germline V gene, CDR1 is SEHNR and CDR2 is FQNEAQ (reference sequence). V trimming: 5 bases; J trimming: 6 bases; junction bases outside the gene matches: 5. CDR3 size: 14 residues.

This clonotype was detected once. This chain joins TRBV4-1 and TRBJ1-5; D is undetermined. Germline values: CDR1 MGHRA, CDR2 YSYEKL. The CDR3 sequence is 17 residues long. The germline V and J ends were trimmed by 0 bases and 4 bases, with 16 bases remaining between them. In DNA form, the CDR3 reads TGCGCCAGCAGCCAAGAGGGTAACCCACGGACTAATCAGCCCCAGCATTTT. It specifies CASSQEGNPRTNQPQHF.

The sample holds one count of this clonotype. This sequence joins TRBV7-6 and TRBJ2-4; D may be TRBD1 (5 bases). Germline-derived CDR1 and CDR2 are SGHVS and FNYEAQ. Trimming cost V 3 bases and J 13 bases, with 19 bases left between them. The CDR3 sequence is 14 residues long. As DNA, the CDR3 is TGTGCCAGCAGCTTGACATTAGGGGCCACGGAGCAGTACTTC. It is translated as CASSLTLGATEQYF.

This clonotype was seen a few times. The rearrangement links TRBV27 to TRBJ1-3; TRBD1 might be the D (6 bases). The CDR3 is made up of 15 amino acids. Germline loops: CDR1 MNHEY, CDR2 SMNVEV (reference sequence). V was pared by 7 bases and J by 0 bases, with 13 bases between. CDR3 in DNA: TGTGCCAGCAAATCGGACAGAAGCTCTGGAAACACCATATATTTT. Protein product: CASKSDRSSGNTIYF.

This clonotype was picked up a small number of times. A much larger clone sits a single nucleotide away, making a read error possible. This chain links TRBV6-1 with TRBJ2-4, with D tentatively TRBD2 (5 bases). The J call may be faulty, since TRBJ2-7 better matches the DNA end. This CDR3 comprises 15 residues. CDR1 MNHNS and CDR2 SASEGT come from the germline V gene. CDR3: CASRVPAGSGDEQYF. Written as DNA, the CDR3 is TGTGCCAGCAGGGTACCTGCAGGTTCCGGGGACGAGCAGTACTTC.

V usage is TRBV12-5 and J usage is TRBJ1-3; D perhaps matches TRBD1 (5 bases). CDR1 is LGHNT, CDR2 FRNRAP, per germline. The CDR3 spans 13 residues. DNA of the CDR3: TGTGCGAACCTACGATCGGGGGATACCGCCATATATTTT. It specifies CANLRSGDTAIYF.

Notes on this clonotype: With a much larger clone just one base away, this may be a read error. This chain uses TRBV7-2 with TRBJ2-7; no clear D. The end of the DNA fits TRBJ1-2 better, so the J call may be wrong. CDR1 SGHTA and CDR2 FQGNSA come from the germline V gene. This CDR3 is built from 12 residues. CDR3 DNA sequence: TGTGCCAGCAGCTCCCGGCACTATGGCTACACCTTC. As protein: CASSSRHYGYTF.

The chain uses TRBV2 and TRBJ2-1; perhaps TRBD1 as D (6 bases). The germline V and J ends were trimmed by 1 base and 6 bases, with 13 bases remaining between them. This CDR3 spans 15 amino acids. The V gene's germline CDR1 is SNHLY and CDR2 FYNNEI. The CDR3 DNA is TGTGCCAGCAGTGAAGGGTTTAGGGGGTGCAATGAGCAGTTCTTC. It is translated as CASSEGFRGCNEQFF.

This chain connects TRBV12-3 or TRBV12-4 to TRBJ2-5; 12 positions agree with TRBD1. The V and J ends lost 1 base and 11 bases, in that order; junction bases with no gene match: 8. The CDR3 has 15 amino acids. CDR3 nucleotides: TGTGCCAGCAGTTTAGGGGACAGGGGGCCGGAAGAGCAGTACTTC. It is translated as CASSLGDRGPEEQYF.

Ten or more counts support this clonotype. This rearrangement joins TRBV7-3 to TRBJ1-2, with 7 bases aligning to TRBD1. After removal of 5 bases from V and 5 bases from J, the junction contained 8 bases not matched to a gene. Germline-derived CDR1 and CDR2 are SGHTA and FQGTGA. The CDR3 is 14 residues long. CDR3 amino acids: CASSPQARGYGYTF. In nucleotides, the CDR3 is TGTGCCAGCAGCCCCCAAGCCAGGGGGTATGGCTACACCTTC.

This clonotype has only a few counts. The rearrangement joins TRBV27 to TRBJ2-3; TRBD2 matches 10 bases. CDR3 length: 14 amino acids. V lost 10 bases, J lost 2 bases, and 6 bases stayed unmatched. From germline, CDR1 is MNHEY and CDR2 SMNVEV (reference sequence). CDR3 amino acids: CAIRTSGPTDTQYF. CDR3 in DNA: TGTGCCATTAGGACTAGCGGTCCCACAGATACGCAGTATTTT.

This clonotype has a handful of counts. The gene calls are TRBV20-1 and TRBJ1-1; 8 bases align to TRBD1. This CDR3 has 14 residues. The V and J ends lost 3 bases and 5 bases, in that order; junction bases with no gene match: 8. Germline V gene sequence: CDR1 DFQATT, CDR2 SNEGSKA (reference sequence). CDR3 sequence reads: CSASVGRGLTEAFF. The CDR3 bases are TGCAGTGCTAGCGTTGGCAGGGGGCTGACTGAAGCTTTCTTT.

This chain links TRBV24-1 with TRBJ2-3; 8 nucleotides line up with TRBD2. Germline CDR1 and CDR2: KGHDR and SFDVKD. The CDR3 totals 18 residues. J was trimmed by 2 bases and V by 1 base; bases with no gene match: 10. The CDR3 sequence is CATSDFGRGVTDTDTQYF. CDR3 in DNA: TGTGCCACCAGTGATTTCGGGCGGGGGGTTACAGACACAGATACGCAGTATTTT.

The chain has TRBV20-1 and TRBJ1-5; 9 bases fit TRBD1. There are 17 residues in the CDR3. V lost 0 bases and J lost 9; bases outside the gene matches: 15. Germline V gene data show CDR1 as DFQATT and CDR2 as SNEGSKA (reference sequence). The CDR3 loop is CSARDFVVGQGKRPQHF. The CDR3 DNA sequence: TGCAGTGCTAGAGATTTTGTTGTGGGACAGGGAAAAAGGCCCCAGCATTTT.

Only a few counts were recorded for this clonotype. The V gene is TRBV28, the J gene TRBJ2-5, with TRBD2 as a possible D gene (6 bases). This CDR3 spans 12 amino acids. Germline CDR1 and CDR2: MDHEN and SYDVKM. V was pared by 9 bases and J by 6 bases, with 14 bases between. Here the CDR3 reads CARVRGGKTQYF. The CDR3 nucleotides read TGTGCCAGGGTGAGGGGCGGGAAGACCCAGTACTTC.